This TCR beta chain appears in the sequencing data of a study of blood T cell repertoires in COVID-19. As for the study in general: Samples of COVID-19 (acute and convalescent) were obtained from the United States, Italy and Spain.

In the original workflow: Reference gene primer amplification in the assay estimated nucleated cell counts. This table comes from immunoSEQ multiplex PCR, and its TCRdb copy is limited to in-frame clones, with some not included. V and J calls and clone size are those listed in that table; D and trimming were worked out from the DNA. The profile covers fewer than 300,000 clones, with approximately 90% appearing a single time and 2% to 2.5% taken by the ten largest. The CDR3 sequence is 13 residues long. Per the germline V gene, CDR1 is GTSNPN and CDR2 is SVGIG (reference sequence). With 0 bases removed from V and 7 bases from J, the gap between germline ends came to 10 bases.

The specimen was peripheral blood. The V and J genes are TRBV30 and TRBJ1-5; D not certain. The receptor was isolated from a woman aged 25 to 39 with COVID-19, enrolled during active disease. CDR3 in amino acids: CAWSVNGLQPQHF. CDR3 nucleotide sequence: TGTGCCTGGAGTGTAAACGGTCTCCAGCCCCAGCATTTT.